A single sample is the source of the 13 T cell receptor beta chains below, sequenced in a study of OX40 agonist ivuxolimab in advanced cancers. Profiled with immunoSEQ multiplex PCR; TCRdb holds only in-frame clones, not every one. The sample carries roughly 110,000 clones, 75% to 95% recorded once. Sequenced material: CD4+ or CD8+ T cells sorted from blood, taken in a trial of the OX40 agonist ivuxolimab. Receptor source: an adult with an advanced solid tumor such as melanoma, head and neck, liver or kidney cancer.

The chain has TRBV28 and TRBJ2-4; D ambiguous. Germline V gene data show CDR1 as MDHEN and CDR2 as SYDVKM. Between the trimmed V and J ends, which lost 2 bases and 6 bases, there was a span of 11 bases. This CDR3 is built from 14 residues. The CDR3 region is CASSLTAVSNIQYF. DNA of the CDR3: TGTGCCAGCAGTTTAACGGCAGTTTCAAACATTCAGTACTTC.

V gene TRBV6-5 combines with J gene TRBJ2-2, with TRBD2 matching over 7 bases. The CDR3 contains 15 residues. J was trimmed by 0 bases and V by 7 bases; bases with no gene match: 5. Germline V gives CDR1 MNHEY, CDR2 SVGAGI. In DNA, the CDR3 is TGTGCCAGCATCCCGCGGGGGACGAACACCGGGGAGCTGTTTTTT. This sequence encodes CASIPRGTNTGELFF.

The chain uses TRBV2 and TRBJ1-2; D perhaps matches TRBD1 (5 bases). The CDR3 is 13 amino acids. The V gene lost 6 bases and the J gene lost 6 bases, with 14 bases spanning the gap. Germline V gene lookup returns CDR1 SNHLY and CDR2 FYNNEI. The DNA of the CDR3 is TGTGCCAGCAGAACACAGCGAGGGGATGGCTACACCTTC. Encoded protein: CASRTQRGDGYTF.

J is TRBJ2-5 and V is TRBV2; 7 bases are shared with TRBD1. The end of the DNA fits TRBJ2-7 better, so the J call may be wrong. The CDR3 has 14 amino acids. Germline loops: CDR1 SNHLY, CDR2 FYNNEI. The CDR3 is CASSATGVSYEQYF. The CDR3 DNA follows: TGTGCCAGCAGTGCAACAGGGGTGTCCTACGAGCAGTACTTC.

V gene TRBV5-4 combines with J gene TRBJ1-2; TRBD1 is a possible D gene (5 bases). Germline V gene data show CDR1 as SGHNT and CDR2 as YYREEE (reference sequence). V was pared by 2 bases and J by 8 bases, with 16 bases between. CDR3 length: 14 amino acids. The chain's CDR3 is CASSLASGDGGYTF. The DNA of the CDR3 is TGTGCCAGCAGCTTAGCGTCGGGGGATGGAGGCTACACCTTC.

The genes are TRBV30 and TRBJ2-5; D call uncertain. The CDR3 loop spans 14 amino acids. Trimming cost V 2 bases and J 4 bases, with 14 bases left between them. From germline, CDR1 is GTSNPN and CDR2 SVGIG (reference sequence). In nucleotides, the CDR3 is TGTGCCTGGAGTAGCATGAACTTCGGAGAGACCCAGTACTTC. As protein: CAWSSMNFGETQYF.

The V and J genes are TRBV25-1 and TRBJ2-5, with 12 bases that match TRBD2. CDR3 length: 14 residues. Germline-derived CDR1 and CDR2 are MGHDK and SYGVNS. The ends lost 6 bases at V and 4 bases at J; junction bases unmatched: 3. The CDR3 nucleotides read TGTGCCAGCAGCGCTAGCGGGAGGGGAGAGACCCAGTACTTC. Translation: CASSASGRGETQYF.

CDR3 bases: TGTGCCAGCGGGGGGGACAGGGGACACGAGCAGTACTTC. Encoded protein: CASGGDRGHEQYF. The chain recombines TRBV2 with TRBJ2-7, with 10 bases that match TRBD1. With 8 bases clipped from V and 5 bases from J, the junction kept 6 bases outside the gene matches. The CDR3 extends over 13 amino acids. CDR1 and CDR2 (germline): SNHLY, FYNNEI.

This clone is a singleton in its sample. The chain uses TRBV6-6 and TRBJ1-5; D perhaps matches TRBD1 (5 bases). Germline CDR1 reads MNHNY; CDR2 reads SVGAGI (reference sequence). There are 15 residues in the CDR3. Between the trimmed V and J ends, which lost 2 bases and 3 bases, there was a span of 11 bases. As DNA, the CDR3 is TGTGCCAGCAGTTACGGCAGGGTTAACAATCAGCCCCAGCATTTT. Its translation is CASSYGRVNNQPQHF.

This clone has a single count. The V gene is TRBV7-9, the J gene TRBJ2-5, with D perhaps TRBD1 (5 bases). The V end was cut by 2 bases, the J end by 7 bases, with 11 bases between. Germline-derived CDR1 and CDR2 are SEHNR and FQNEAQ (reference sequence). The CDR3 contains 13 residues. CDR3 DNA sequence: TGTGCCAGCAGCTTACTGCAGGGTGGGACCCAGTACTTC. The encoded protein is CASSLLQGGTQYF.

The V gene is TRBV5-6, the J gene TRBJ1-3; 7 nucleotides align to TRBD1. The CDR3 contains 15 residues. With V trimmed by 0 bases and J by 5 bases, 5 bases remained unmatched. The germline gives CDR1 SGHDT, CDR2 YYEEEE. DNA of the CDR3: TGTGCCAGCAGCTTGGGACAAGGGGGCCGAAACACCATATATTTT. It is translated as CASSLGQGGRNTIYF.

J is TRBJ2-5 and V is TRBV5-1, with 8 positions matching TRBD1. This CDR3 contains 14 residues. CDR1 is SGHRS, CDR2 YFSETQ, per germline. V trimming: 4 bases; J trimming: 4 bases; junction bases outside the gene matches: 6. CDR3 sequence (DNA): TGCGCCAGCAGCCCAGGACAGGGCCTAGAGACCCAGTACTTC. This translates into CASSPGQGLETQYF.

The V and J genes are TRBV5-1 and TRBJ2-5; D is possibly TRBD2 (7 bases). Trimming took 4 bases from V and 5 from J, leaving 21 bases between them. The CDR3 is 16 amino acids. Germline-derived CDR1 and CDR2 are SGHRS and YFSETQ. CDR3 amino acids: CASSPTGRGSGETQYF. For the CDR3, the DNA is TGCGCCAGCAGCCCAACAGGGAGGGGGAGTGGTGAGACCCAGTACTTC.